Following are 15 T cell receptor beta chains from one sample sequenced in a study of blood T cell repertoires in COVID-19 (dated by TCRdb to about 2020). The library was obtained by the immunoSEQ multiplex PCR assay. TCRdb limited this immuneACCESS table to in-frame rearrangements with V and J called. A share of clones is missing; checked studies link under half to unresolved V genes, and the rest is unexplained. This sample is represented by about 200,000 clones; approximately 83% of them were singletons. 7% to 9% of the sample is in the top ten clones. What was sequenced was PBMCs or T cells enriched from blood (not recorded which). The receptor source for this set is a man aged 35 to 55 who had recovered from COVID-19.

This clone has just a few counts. CDR3 sequence reads: CASSSGTGLLDPQHF. The CDR3 DNA reads TGCGCCAGCAGCTCCGGGACAGGGCTTCTGGATCCCCAGCATTTT. The rearrangement links TRBV5-1 to TRBJ1-5; 9 bases are a match to TRBD1. Germline V lookup: CDR1 SGHRS, CDR2 YFSETQ. V was pared by 3 bases and J by 10 bases, with 11 bases of the junction left unmatched. The CDR3 is 15 amino acids. Supplemented by reference TRBV5-1 and TRBJ1-5, the full variable domain reads KAGVTQTPRYLIKTRGQQVTLSCSPISGHRSVSWYQQTPGQGLQFLFEYFSETQRNKGNFPGRFSGRQFSNSRSEMNVSTLELGDSALYLCASSSGTGLLDPQHFGDGTRLSIL.

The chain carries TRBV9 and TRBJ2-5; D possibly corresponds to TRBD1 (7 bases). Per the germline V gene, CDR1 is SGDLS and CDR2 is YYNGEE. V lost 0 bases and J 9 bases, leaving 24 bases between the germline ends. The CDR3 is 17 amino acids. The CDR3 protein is CASSVAGGSSTAASQYF. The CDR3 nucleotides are TGTGCCAGCAGCGTAGCAGGGGGGAGTTCGACAGCGGCGTCCCAGTACTTC.

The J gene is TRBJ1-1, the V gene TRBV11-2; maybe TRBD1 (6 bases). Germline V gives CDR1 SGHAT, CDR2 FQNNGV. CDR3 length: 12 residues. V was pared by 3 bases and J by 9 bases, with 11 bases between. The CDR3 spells CASSFSGTKAFF. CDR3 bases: TGTGCCAGCAGCTTTTCCGGGACAAAAGCTTTCTTT.

The CDR3 protein is CATSRSQGRGASGNTIYF. The CDR3 bases are TGTGCCACCAGCAGATCCCAGGGTCGTGGGGCCTCTGGAAACACCATATATTTT. The V and J genes are TRBV15 and TRBJ1-3, with D perhaps TRBD1 (5 bases). The CDR3 totals 18 residues. CDR1 and CDR2 from the germline V gene are LNHNV and YYDKDF (reference sequence). The V end was cut by 2 bases, the J end by 0 bases, with 17 bases between.

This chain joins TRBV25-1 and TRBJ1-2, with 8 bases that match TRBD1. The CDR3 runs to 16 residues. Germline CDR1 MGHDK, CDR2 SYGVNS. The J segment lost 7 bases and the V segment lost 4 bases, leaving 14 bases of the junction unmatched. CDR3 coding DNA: TGTGCCAGCAGTGGAGTACCGCTCGGACAGGGTCCTGGCTACACCTTC. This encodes CASSGVPLGQGPGYTF.

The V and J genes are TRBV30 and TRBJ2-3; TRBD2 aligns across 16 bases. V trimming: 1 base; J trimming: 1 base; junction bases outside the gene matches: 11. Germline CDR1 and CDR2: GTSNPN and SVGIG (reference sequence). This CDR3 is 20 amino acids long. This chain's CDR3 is CAWSDEPGLAGGPGTDTQYF. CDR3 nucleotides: TGTGCCTGGAGTGACGAGCCGGGACTAGCGGGGGGGCCTGGCACAGATACGCAGTATTTT.

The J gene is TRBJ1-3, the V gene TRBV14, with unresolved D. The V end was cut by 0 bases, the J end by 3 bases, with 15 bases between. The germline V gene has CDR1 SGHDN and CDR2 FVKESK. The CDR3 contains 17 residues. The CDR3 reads CASSQDSGYWNGNTIYF. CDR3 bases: TGTGCCAGCAGCCAAGATTCGGGGTATTGGAATGGAAACACCATATATTTT. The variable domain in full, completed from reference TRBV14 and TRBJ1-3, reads EAGVTQFPSHSVIEKGQTVTLRCDPISGHDNLYWYRRVMGKEIKFLLHFVKESKQDESGMPNNRFLAERTGGTYSTLKVQPAELEDSGVYFCASSQDSGYWNGNTIYFGEGSWLTVV.

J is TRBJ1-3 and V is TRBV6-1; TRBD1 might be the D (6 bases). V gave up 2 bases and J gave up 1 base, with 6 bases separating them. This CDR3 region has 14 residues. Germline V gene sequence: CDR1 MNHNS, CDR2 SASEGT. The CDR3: CASSETGSGNTIYF. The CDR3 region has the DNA TGTGCCAGCAGTGAAACAGGGTCTGGAAACACCATATATTTT.

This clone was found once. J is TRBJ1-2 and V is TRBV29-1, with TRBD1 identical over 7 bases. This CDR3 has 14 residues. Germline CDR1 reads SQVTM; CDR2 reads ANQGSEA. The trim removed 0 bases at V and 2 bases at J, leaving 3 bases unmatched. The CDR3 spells CSVEDPGQNYGYTF. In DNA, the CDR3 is TGCAGCGTTGAAGATCCGGGACAGAACTATGGCTACACCTTC.

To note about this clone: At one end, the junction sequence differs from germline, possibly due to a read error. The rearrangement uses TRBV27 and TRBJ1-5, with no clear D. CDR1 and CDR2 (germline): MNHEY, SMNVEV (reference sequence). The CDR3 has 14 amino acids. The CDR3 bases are TGTGCCAGCAGTATATCCCCGGGCAATCAGCCCCAGCATTTT. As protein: CASSISPGNQPQHF.

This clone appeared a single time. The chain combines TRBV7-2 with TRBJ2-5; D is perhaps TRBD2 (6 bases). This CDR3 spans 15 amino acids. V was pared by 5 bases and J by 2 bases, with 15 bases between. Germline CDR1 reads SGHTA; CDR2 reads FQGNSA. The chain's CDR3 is CASSPGLPSQETQYF. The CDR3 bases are TGTGCCAGCAGCCCGGGACTCCCGTCACAAGAGACCCAGTACTTC.

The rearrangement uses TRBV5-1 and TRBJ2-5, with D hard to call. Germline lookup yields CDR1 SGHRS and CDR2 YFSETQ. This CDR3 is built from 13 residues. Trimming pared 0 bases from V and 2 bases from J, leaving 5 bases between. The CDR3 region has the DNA TGCGCCAGCAGCTTGGGCCAGCAAGAGACCCAGTACTTC. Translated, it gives CASSLGQQETQYF.

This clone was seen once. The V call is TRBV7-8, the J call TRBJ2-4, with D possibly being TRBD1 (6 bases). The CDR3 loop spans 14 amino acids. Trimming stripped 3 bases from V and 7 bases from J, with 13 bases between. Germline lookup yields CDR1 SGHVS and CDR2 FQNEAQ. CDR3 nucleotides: TGTGCCAGCAGCTTTACGCAGGGGTTGAACATTCAGTACTTC. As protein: CASSFTQGLNIQYF.

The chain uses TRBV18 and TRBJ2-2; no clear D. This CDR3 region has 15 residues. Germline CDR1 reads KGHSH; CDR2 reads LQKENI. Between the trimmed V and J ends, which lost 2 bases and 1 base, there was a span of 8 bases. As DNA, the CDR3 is TGTGCCAGCTCACCAGGCAGGATGAACACCGGGGAGCTGTTTTTT. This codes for CASSPGRMNTGELFF.

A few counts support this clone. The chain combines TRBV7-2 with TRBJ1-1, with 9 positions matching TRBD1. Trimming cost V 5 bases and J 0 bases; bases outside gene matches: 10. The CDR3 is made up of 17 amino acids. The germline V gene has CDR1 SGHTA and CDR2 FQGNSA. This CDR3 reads CASSAGTGFVVNTEAFF. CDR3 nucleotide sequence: TGTGCCAGCAGCGCCGGGACAGGGTTTGTGGTGAACACTGAAGCTTTCTTT. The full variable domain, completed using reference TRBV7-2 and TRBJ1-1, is GAGVSQSPSNKVTEKGKDVELRCDPISGHTALYWYRQSLGQGLEFLIYFQGNSAPDKSGLPSDRFSAERTGGSVSTLTIQRTQQEDSAVYLCASSAGTGFVVNTEAFFGQGTRLTVV.